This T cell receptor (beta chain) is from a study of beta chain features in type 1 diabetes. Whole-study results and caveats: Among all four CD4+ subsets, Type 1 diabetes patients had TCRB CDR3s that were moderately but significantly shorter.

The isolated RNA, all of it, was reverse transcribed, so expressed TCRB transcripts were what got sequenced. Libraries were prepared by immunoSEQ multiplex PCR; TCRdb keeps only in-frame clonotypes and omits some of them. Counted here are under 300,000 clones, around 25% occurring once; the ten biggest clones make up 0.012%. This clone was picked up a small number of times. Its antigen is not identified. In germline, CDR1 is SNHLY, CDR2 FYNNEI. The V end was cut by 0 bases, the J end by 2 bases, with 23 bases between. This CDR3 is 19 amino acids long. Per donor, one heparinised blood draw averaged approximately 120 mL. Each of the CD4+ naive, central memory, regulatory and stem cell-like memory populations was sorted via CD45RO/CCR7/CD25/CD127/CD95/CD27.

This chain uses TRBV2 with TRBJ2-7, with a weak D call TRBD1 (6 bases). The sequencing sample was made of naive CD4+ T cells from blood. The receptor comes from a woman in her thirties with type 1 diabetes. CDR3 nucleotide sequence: TGTGCCAGCAGTGAAGCGCTAGAAAGATGGGACAAAGCAGCCTACGAGCAGTACTTC. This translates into CASSEALERWDKAAYEQYF.